The 9 T cell receptor beta chains presented below share a single source sample, sequenced in a study of blood T cell repertoires in COVID-19. Repertoires were generated with immunoSEQ multiplex PCR, while TCRdb's copy carries only in-frame clones and drops some. Of fewer than 400,000 clones listed, more than 85% are singletons. Sequencing input: peripheral blood. These receptors all come from a human donor in a cohort sampled during active COVID-19.

The genes are TRBV6-1 and TRBJ2-7, with TRBD1 matching over 9 bases. The germline V gene encodes CDR1 MNHNS and CDR2 SASEGT. V gave up 1 base and J gave up 2 bases; unmatched junction bases: 6. This CDR3 has 16 residues. The CDR3 protein is CASSEVVRQGAYEQYF. For the CDR3, the DNA is TGTGCCAGCAGTGAAGTTGTGAGACAGGGGGCCTACGAGCAGTACTTC.

The chain links TRBV3-1 (or the pseudogene TRBV3-2) to TRBJ2-7; TRBD2 matches at 10 bases. The CDR3 is 15 residues long. The germline CDR1 and CDR2 sequences are LGHDT and YNNKEL (reference sequence). V shed 3 bases and J 2 bases; nucleotides not matched to a gene: 4. The CDR3 protein is CASSQGLAGAYEQYF. The CDR3 region has the DNA TGTGCCAGCAGCCAGGGGCTAGCGGGAGCCTACGAGCAGTACTTC.

The sample holds one count of this clone. V gene TRBV3-1 (or the pseudogene TRBV3-2) combines with J gene TRBJ2-7; 9 positions agree with TRBD2. Germline CDR1 LGHDT, CDR2 YNNKEL (reference sequence). The V gene end was trimmed by 0 bases and the J gene end by 9 bases; junction bases not matched to a gene: 15. CDR3 size: 17 residues. The CDR3 loop reads CASSQDMRLAEEGGQYF. CDR3 nucleotides: TGTGCCAGCAGCCAAGACATGAGACTAGCGGAGGAAGGTGGGCAGTACTTC.

The rearrangement links TRBV27 to TRBJ2-6; D remains unclear. V lost 2 bases and J 2 bases, leaving 4 bases between the germline ends. The CDR3 runs to 14 residues. Germline lookup yields CDR1 MNHEY and CDR2 SMNVEV (reference sequence). The CDR3 is CASSLVTGANVLTF. CDR3 nucleotides: TGTGCCAGCAGTTTAGTCACTGGGGCCAACGTCCTGACTTTC.

J is TRBJ1-1 and V is TRBV30; D gene uncertain. The CDR3 is made up of 12 amino acids. Trimming left V 5 bases short and J 3 bases short, with 10 bases between. Germline V lookup: CDR1 GTSNPN, CDR2 SVGIG (reference sequence). As DNA, the CDR3 is TGTGCCTGGGGGTGGAGAGACACTGAAGCTTTCTTT. It specifies CAWGWRDTEAFF.

The gene calls are TRBV2 and TRBJ2-3, with 8 positions matching TRBD2. The CDR3 length is 18 residues. With 0 bases clipped from V and 6 bases from J, the junction kept 14 bases outside the gene matches. Germline CDR1 SNHLY, CDR2 FYNNEI. The CDR3 nucleotides read TGTGCCAGCAGTGAAGCGCTTGGGGTAGCGGGGAACCTCGATACGCAGTATTTT. It translates to CASSEALGVAGNLDTQYF.

This rearrangement joins TRBV12-3 or TRBV12-4 to TRBJ2-7; D is possibly TRBD2 (6 bases). V lost 8 bases, J lost 4 bases, and 12 bases lay in between. There are 12 residues in the CDR3. The CDR3 sequence: CASGLRLYEQYF. In nucleotides, the CDR3 is TGTGCCAGCGGACTAAGGCTTTACGAGCAGTACTTC.

The V gene is TRBV7-2, the J gene TRBJ1-4; D perhaps matches TRBD1 (6 bases). CDR1 SGHTA and CDR2 FQGNSA come from the germline V gene. Trimming pared 3 bases from V and 8 bases from J, leaving 16 bases between. This CDR3 is built from 15 residues. The CDR3 region has the DNA TGTGCCAGCAGCTTGGGAGGGGGTCTAGAGGAAAAACTGTTTTTT. Its translation: CASSLGGGLEEKLFF.

This rearrangement joins TRBV7-9 to TRBJ2-1; tentatively, D is TRBD2 (5 bases). Trimming shortened V by 4 bases and J by 5 bases, and 12 bases separated the two germline ends. In germline, CDR1 is SEHNR, CDR2 FQNEAQ (reference sequence). The CDR3 spans 14 residues. CDR3 in DNA: TGTGCCAGCAGCTCCCCGGGCGGGCACAATGAGCAGTTCTTC. Its protein is CASSSPGGHNEQFF.